The 14 T cell receptor beta chains given below trace back to one sample, sequenced in a study of blood T cell repertoires in COVID-19. Profiling relied on immunoSEQ multiplex PCR, and the TCRdb table lists in-frame clones only, not all of them. The profile shows approximately 110,000 clones, 85% of them singletons. Sequenced input: peripheral blood. All receptors come from a human donor in a cohort sampled during active COVID-19.

A note on this clone: An end of the junction differs from the germline gene, which may be a read error. The chain carries TRBV28 and TRBJ2-7, with TRBD1 matching 9 bases. This CDR3 has 14 residues. The germline V gene has CDR1 MDHEN and CDR2 SYDVKM. DNA of the CDR3: TGTGCCAGCAGTCTCTCGGGACAGGGTAATTCCGTCGACTTC. Residues: CASSLSGQGNSVDF.

The rearrangement joins TRBV6-5 to TRBJ2-3, with 10 nucleotides matching TRBD2. V lost 9 bases to trimming and J lost 11 bases; unmatched junction nucleotides: 14. Germline V gives CDR1 MNHEY, CDR2 SVGAGI. This CDR3 spans 14 amino acids. CDR3 sequence: CASRLAGPWVGQYF. The CDR3 DNA is TGTGCCAGTCGACTAGCGGGCCCTTGGGTGGGGCAGTATTTT.

The rearrangement links TRBV9 to TRBJ2-7; TRBD1 matches at 8 bases. J gave up 2 bases and V 3 bases, and 10 bases lay outside the gene matches. Germline V gives CDR1 SGDLS, CDR2 YYNGEE. The CDR3 runs 16 residues. The CDR3 sequence: CASSASIQGDPYEQYF. The CDR3 bases are TGTGCCAGCAGCGCCTCAATACAGGGGGACCCCTACGAGCAGTACTTC.

V usage is TRBV25-1 and J usage is TRBJ1-2, with D uncertain. CDR1 is MGHDK and CDR2 is SYGVNS in the germline V gene. Trimming cost V 3 bases and J 4 bases, with 12 bases left between them. This CDR3 spans 14 amino acids. CDR3 amino acids: CASSDYGLSYGYTF. Written as DNA, the CDR3 is TGTGCCAGCAGTGACTACGGACTGTCCTATGGCTACACCTTC.

This chain joins TRBV18 and TRBJ2-1; 12 nucleotides match TRBD2. Per germline, CDR1 KGHSH and CDR2 LQKENI. V lost 4 bases and J lost 0; bases outside the gene matches: 1. CDR3 length equals 16 residues. CDR3 loop: CASSLTSGGSYNEQFF. CDR3 in DNA: TGTGCCAGCTCACTGACTAGCGGGGGCTCCTACAATGAGCAGTTCTTC.

The chain recombines TRBV7-2 with TRBJ2-1; weak D call: TRBD1 (6 bases). There are 15 residues in the CDR3. Germline CDR1 reads SGHTA; CDR2 reads FQGNSA. V was trimmed by 1 base and J by 2 bases, leaving 9 bases between them. CDR3 nucleotides: TGTGCCAGCAGCTTAGGGGACAAGCCCTACAATGAGCAGTTCTTC. Its translation: CASSLGDKPYNEQFF.

The genes are TRBV10-1 and TRBJ2-1; 9 bases are shared with TRBD2. Looked up from germline, CDR1 is WNHNN and CDR2 is SYGVQD (reference sequence). Trimming at V came to 0 bases and at J to 7 bases, leaving 7 bases not matched to a gene. The CDR3 sequence is 16 residues long. The CDR3 here is CASSESKRGAGNEQFF. The CDR3 nucleotides are TGCGCCAGCAGTGAGTCGAAGCGGGGGGCTGGAAATGAGCAGTTCTTC.

This chain joins TRBV12-5 and TRBJ2-3; possibly TRBD1 for D (6 bases). Looked up from germline, CDR1 is LGHNT and CDR2 is FRNRAP. The V end lost 3 bases, the J end lost 5 bases, and 18 bases lay between the germline ends. CDR3 length: 16 residues. The CDR3 DNA reads TGTGCTAGTGGTTTACCCAGTCGGCAGGGGAAAGATACGCAGTATTTT. This codes for CASGLPSRQGKDTQYF.

On this clone: Other DNA sequences in this sample translate to the same CDR3. The chain links TRBV11-2 to TRBJ1-2; 8 bases align to TRBD1. CDR1 SGHAT and CDR2 FQNNGV come from the germline V gene. The ends lost 3 bases at V and 5 bases at J; junction bases unmatched: 2. CDR3 length: 13 amino acids. CDR3 sequence: CASSLDREYGYTF. The CDR3 nucleotides are TGTGCCAGCAGCTTGGACAGGGAGTATGGCTACACCTTC.

The gene calls are TRBV7-6 and TRBJ2-1, with TRBD2 matching over 9 bases. CDR1 is SGHVS, CDR2 FNYEAQ, per germline. V dropped 5 bases and J dropped 4; count of bases not matched to a gene: 6. The CDR3 sequence is 15 residues long. The chain's CDR3 is CASSPERGEYNEQFF. In nucleotides, the CDR3 is TGTGCCAGCAGCCCGGAGCGGGGGGAGTACAATGAGCAGTTCTTC.

This clone is a singleton in its sample. The gene calls are TRBV18 and TRBJ1-3; possible D gene TRBD1, 6 bases. CDR1 and CDR2 from the germline V gene are KGHSH and LQKENI. V was shortened by 0 bases and J by 0 bases, with 9 bases between the two germline ends. The CDR3 runs to 16 residues. Written as DNA, the CDR3 is TGTGCCAGCTCACCACCCAGGACAGTCTCTGGAAACACCATATATTTT. Translation gives CASSPPRTVSGNTIYF.

The chain uses TRBV6-5 and TRBJ1-1; D ambiguous. The CDR3 has 14 residues. V lost 0 bases, J lost 0 bases, and 5 bases lay in between. Germline CDR1 and CDR2: MNHEY and SVGAGI. CDR3 DNA sequence: TGTGCCAGCAGTTACTCAGGAGTGAACACTGAAGCTTTCTTT. Translation gives CASSYSGVNTEAFF.

J is TRBJ2-1 and V is TRBV6-5; 9 bases agree with TRBD1. CDR3 length: 14 residues. The J segment lost 8 bases and the V segment lost 6 bases, leaving 8 bases of the junction unmatched. Per the germline V gene, CDR1 is MNHEY and CDR2 is SVGAGI. This chain's CDR3 is CASRSRTGDDEQFF. The CDR3 coding sequence is TGTGCCAGCAGGAGCCGGACAGGGGATGATGAGCAGTTCTTC.

V gene TRBV11-3 combines with J gene TRBJ2-3, with 8 bases identical to TRBD2. From germline, CDR1 is SGHNT and CDR2 YENEEA. This CDR3 has 15 amino acids. The J segment lost 4 bases and the V segment lost 1 base, leaving 4 bases of the junction unmatched. CDR3 DNA: TGTGCCAGCAGCTTAGGGGGACTAGATTCAGATACGCAGTATTTT. Its translation: CASSLGGLDSDTQYF.